The rows below give T cell receptor beta chains drawn from one sample of a study of T cell repertoires in cytomegalovirus infection. No antigens are known for them. TCRdb processed the reads anew with MiXCR; each CDR3 protein has one entry. The table records about 900,000 distinct CDR3 sequences, less than 35% of them present only once. The source was cultured CD8+ T cells from PBMCs, collected from culture after CMV antigen stimulation. These receptors came from a human donor in good health (CMV status not recorded). Some clones in this sample may be carry-over from other donors' samples. Both conserved end residues are part of each CDR3. D genes are given only for firm matches. Not all rows give a size; the values are once, few, many and, for expanded clones, a class.

J	size	D	V	DNA	CDR3
TRBJ2-3	once	NA	TRBV4-3	TGCGCCAGCAGCCAAGATAGGCCTGGCCGCACAGATACGCAGTATTTT	CASSQDRPGRTDTQYF
TRBJ2-3	once	NA	TRBV11-2	TGTGCCAGCAGTCTACGGATGGGCCTCACAGATACGCAGTATTTT	CASSLRMGLTDTQYF
TRBJ2-1	NA	NA	TRBV12-3/TRBV12-4	TGTGCCAGCAGGTCGGGACAAAGGCGTTTCGATGAGCAGTTCTTC	CASRSGQRRFDEQFF
TRBJ2-5	NA	NA	TRBV7-9	TGTGCCAGCAGCATGCGCCAAGAGACCCAGTACTTC	CASSMRQETQYF
TRBJ2-5	NA	NA	TRBV7-6	TGTGCCAGCAGCTTAACCCCCCTCAGCAGGGAGACCCAGTACTTC	CASSLTPLSRETQYF
TRBJ2-1	NA	NA	TRBV25-1	TGTGCCAGCAGTTCCCCCTCAGCGACGCGAGCAAACTCCTACAATGAGCAGTTCTTC	CASSSPSATRANSYNEQFF
TRBJ1-1	medium-sized	NA	TRBV7-8	TGTGCCAGCAGCTTAGATAAGGGGCGGGGAACTGAAGCTTTCTTT	CASSLDKGRGTEAFF
TRBJ2-3	NA	NA	TRBV5-4	TGTGCCAGCAGCAAAATAGTACAGGGAACAGATACGCAGTATTTT	CASSKIVQGTDTQYF
TRBJ2-1	many	NA	TRBV19	TGTGCCAGTACCGTATTTGGGGGATTCAATGAGCAGTTCTTC	CASTVFGGFNEQFF
TRBJ2-1	NA	NA	TRBV7-9	TGTGCCAGCAGTTCCGGGGGCTCGGGGCAGTTCTTC	CASSSGGSGQFF
TRBJ2-1	many	NA	TRBV7-2	TGTGCCAGCAGCTTAAAAGGGTCTGGGAATGAGCAGTTCTTC	CASSLKGSGNEQFF
TRBJ2-1	NA	NA	TRBV12-3/TRBV12-4	TGTGCCAGCAGTTTCGACTACCAACCGCGGGGGCCGCTAGACAATGAGCAGTTCTTC	CASSFDYQPRGPLDNEQFF
TRBJ1-2	NA	TRBD1	TRBV7-9	TGTGCCAGCAGCGTCGGGACAGGGGCTGGCTACACCTTC	CASSVGTGAGYTF
TRBJ2-7	NA	NA	TRBV7-6	TGTGCCAGCACCGATGAAATCGAGCAGTACTTC	CASTDEIEQYF
TRBJ2-5	few	NA	TRBV7-9	TGTGCCAGCAGCTTTCAGGGAGGCCAAGAGACCCAGTACTTC	CASSFQGGQETQYF
TRBJ2-1	NA	TRBD2	TRBV10-1	TGCGCCAGCAGTGACCGCGGGGGGGGTTACAATGAGCAGTTCTTC	CASSDRGGGYNEQFF
TRBJ1-2	few	NA	TRBV6-6	TGTGCCAGCAGTCCCACCCGAAAACCGAGCGAGGGGGGGTCTTACAACTATGGCTACACCTTC	CASSPTRKPSEGGSYNYGYTF
TRBJ2-2	NA	TRBD1	TRBV7-1	TGTGTCAGCAGCTCCGGGACAGGGTTCCGGGAGCTGTTTTTT	CVSSSGTGFRELFF
TRBJ2-1	NA	TRBD1	TRBV6-2/TRBV6-3	TGTGCCAGCAGTGGAGGGACAGGGGGCCGCAATGAGCAGTTCTTC	CASSGGTGGRNEQFF
TRBJ2-5	NA	NA	TRBV28	TGTGCCAGCAGTAGACTGGAGGCCTCCCTTTGGGAGACCCAGTACTTC	CASSRLEASLWETQYF
TRBJ2-7	NA	NA	TRBV6-5	TGTGCAGCAAGCAGGGGAACCTACGAGCAGTACTTC	CAASRGTYEQYF
TRBJ2-3	few	NA	TRBV7-2	TGTGCCAGCAGCTTAGCACGGCAGGGGACAGATACGCAGTATTTT	CASSLARQGTDTQYF
TRBJ2-2	NA	NA	TRBV7-9	TGTGCCAGCAGCTTAAAAGGAAAGGCGGATACCGGGGAGCTGTTTTTT	CASSLKGKADTGELFF
TRBJ2-1	NA	TRBD2	TRBV4-3	TGCGCCAGCAGCCCTCGGGGAGGGACCAATGAGCAGTTCTTC	CASSPRGGTNEQFF
TRBJ2-1	few	TRBD2	TRBV6-8	TGTGCCAGCAGTTACGGTGCGGGAGGCTCCTACAATGAGCAGTTCTTC	CASSYGAGGSYNEQFF
TRBJ1-4	few	NA	TRBV7-9	TGTGCCAGCAGCCGGGTCGGGGGTAATGAAAAACTGTTTTTT	CASSRVGGNEKLFF
TRBJ1-3	many	NA	TRBV7-2	TGTGCCAGCAGCCCCCCGGACGAAATCTCTGGAAACACCATATATTTT	CASSPPDEISGNTIYF
TRBJ1-1	few	TRBD1	TRBV4-1	TGCGCCAGCAGCCAAGCCCAAACAGGGGCGACTGAAGCTTTCTTT	CASSQAQTGATEAFF
TRBJ2-7	NA	NA	TRBV27	TGTGCCAGCAGTCCGCCGGTGGAACGCGGCGGAACCTACGAGCAGTACTTC	CASSPPVERGGTYEQYF
TRBJ2-1	NA	NA	TRBV4-3	TGCGCCAGCAGCTCTCAAACAGAGTTCAATGAGCAGTTCTTC	CASSSQTEFNEQFF
TRBJ1-5	few	NA	TRBV27	TGTGCCAGCAGGGCAGGGAGCAATCAGCCCCAGCATTTT	CASRAGSNQPQHF
TRBJ1-4	few	NA	TRBV6-6	TGTGCCAGCAGTTACTCGACTGCGCTCCTCAGCTCTGCAACTAATGAAAAACTGTTTTTT	CASSYSTALLSSATNEKLFF
TRBJ2-1	few	TRBD1	TRBV12-3/TRBV12-4	TGTGCCAGCAGTTTGGGACAGGGGGAAAGAGAATTGGATGAGCAGTTCTTC	CASSLGQGERELDEQFF
TRBJ2-2	many	NA	TRBV6-5	TGTGCCAGCAGTTACTCGGCGTATCCTTTGGGCACCGGGGAGCTGTTTTTT	CASSYSAYPLGTGELFF
TRBJ2-1	NA	NA	TRBV5-1	TGCGCCAGCAGGACTGTCGGGGGCGCACCCTACAATGAGCAGTTCTTC	CASRTVGGAPYNEQFF
TRBJ2-3	NA	NA	TRBV7-9	TGTACCAGCAGCACTCGCGGGCAGGTAATGAGGGATACGCAGTATTTT	CTSSTRGQVMRDTQYF
TRBJ2-1	few	TRBD1	TRBV11-2	TGTGCCAGCAGCTACGGGACAGGGAGCGATGAGCAGTTCTTC	CASSYGTGSDEQFF
TRBJ1-6	few	NA	TRBV13	TGTGCCAGCAGCTCTGAAACGGGGGAGGGTTCACCCCTCCACTTT	CASSSETGEGSPLHF
TRBJ2-2	NA	TRBD1	TRBV4-3	TGCGCCAGCAGCCGTCCCGGGACAGGGTACAACACCGGGGAGCTGTTTTTT	CASSRPGTGYNTGELFF
TRBJ1-3	few	NA	TRBV15	TGTGCCACCAGCAGAGATACAGGACCATACTCTGGAAACACCATATATTTT	CATSRDTGPYSGNTIYF
TRBJ2-3	few	TRBD2	TRBV12-3/TRBV12-4	TGTGCCAGCAGAACACCGGGACTAACGGACCAAGATACGCAGTATTTT	CASRTPGLTDQDTQYF
TRBJ2-3	few	NA	TRBV6-9	TGTGCCAGCAGTTATTCGGGGCCTTACGGGCCACACGGGGATACGCAGTATTTT	CASSYSGPYGPHGDTQYF